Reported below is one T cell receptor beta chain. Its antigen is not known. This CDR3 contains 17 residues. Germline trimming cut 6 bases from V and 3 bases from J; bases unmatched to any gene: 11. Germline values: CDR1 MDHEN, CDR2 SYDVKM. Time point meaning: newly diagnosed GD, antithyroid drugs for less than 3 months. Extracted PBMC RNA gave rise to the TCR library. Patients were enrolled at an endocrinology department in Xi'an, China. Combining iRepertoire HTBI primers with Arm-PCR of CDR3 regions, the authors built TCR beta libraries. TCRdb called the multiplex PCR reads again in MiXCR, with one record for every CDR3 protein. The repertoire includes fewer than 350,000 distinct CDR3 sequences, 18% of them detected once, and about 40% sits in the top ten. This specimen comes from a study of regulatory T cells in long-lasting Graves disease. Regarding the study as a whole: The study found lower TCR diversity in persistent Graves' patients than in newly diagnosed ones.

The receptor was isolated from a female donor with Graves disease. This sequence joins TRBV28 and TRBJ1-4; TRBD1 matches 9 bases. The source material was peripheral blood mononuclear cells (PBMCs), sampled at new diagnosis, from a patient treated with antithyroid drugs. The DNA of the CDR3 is TGTGCCAGCAGAAAAGACAGGGGGGACCTGTCTAATGAAAAACTGTTTTTT. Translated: CASRKDRGDLSNEKLFF.